The clone carrying this TCR beta chain came up once. Its cognate antigen is unknown. V was clipped by 3 bases and J by 6 bases, with 12 bases between them. CDR1 is KGHSH, CDR2 LQKENI, per germline. This CDR3 contains 14 residues. Vbeta (60) and Jbeta (13) primers were used in the PCR. Profiling relied on immunoSEQ multiplex PCR, and the TCRdb table lists in-frame clones only, not all of them. This repertoire shows 85,000 to 130,000 clones, roughly 82% found once; its top ten account for 1.6%. The sample is drawn from a study of cytomegalovirus exposure and HLA in healthy donors. Study outcomes and limitations: A list of about 160 TCR beta chains associated with cytomegalovirus was given. Follow-up analysis found HLA locus-dependent TCR association rates, highest for DRB1 and lowest for HLA-C.

J is TRBJ1-5 and V is TRBV18; D perhaps matches TRBD1 (5 bases). Sample: PBMCs. The clonotype was recovered from a man between 50 and 59 years old in good health and CMV-seronegative. The CDR3: CASSPQGEGQPQHF. As DNA, the CDR3 is TGTGCCAGCTCACCCCAGGGTGAAGGTCAGCCCCAGCATTTT.